This T cell receptor (beta chain) originates from a study of sequential checkpoint blockade in melanoma (dated by TCRdb to about 2019). Concerning the study at large: Using 1:1 randomization, the trial assigned patients either to first-line nivolumab followed by ipilimumab (arm A) or to ipilimumab followed by nivolumab (arm B). Maintenance nivolumab came after each of the two trial sequences. DNA from about 90 pretreatment melanoma tumor samples underwent TCRbeta immunosequencing. Matched tumor biopsies were taken from about two dozen patients before treatment and at week 13, after single-agent nivolumab (arm A) or ipilimumab (arm B). In around four fifths of the matched pre- and post-treatment tumor biopsy pairs, both biopsies came from the same lesion.

Note on this clone: It lacks a known antigen. The input lacks base qualities; no much larger clone sits a single base away.

The treatment or condition label on this specimen signifies: randomized to nivolumab then ipilimumab (arm A) or the reverse (arm B). None of the trial patients had been given prior DNA-damaging chemotherapy. Samples came from patients with melanoma in CheckMate 064, a randomized, open-label phase II trial of sequential checkpoint blockade. Genomic DNA from formalin-fixed paraffin-embedded (FFPE) tissue samples was used for tumor TCR sequencing. There are 14 amino acids in the CDR3, from cysteine to phenylalanine inclusive. Only the CDR3 DNA stays, 42 bases, in frame from base 1. Per the germline V gene, SQVTM is the CDR1 and ANQGSEA is the CDR2. Germline trimming: 5 bases from V, 4 bases from J; junction bases outside gene matches: 7. Study-wide findings and limitations: Tumor T-cell fraction and clonality were found to correlate with PD-L1 staining and CD8+ T-cell counts but not with mutational load. Patients whose tumor T-cell fraction and clonality increased by week 13 were about 30 times more likely to achieve clinical benefit. The response-prediction model combining TCR metrics and mutation burden needs validation in larger, independent patient cohorts. Small sample sizes and reduced statistical power limited the analyses of tumor T-cell fraction within each arm. In the nivolumab-first arm (arm A), pretreatment tumor TIL clonality was associated with response (P = .04).

The immunoSEQ Assay was used to immunosequence TCRbeta CDR3 regions from genomic DNA. Before high-throughput sequencing, the genomic DNA was amplified using bias-controlled multiplex PCR. The study's own analysis went as follows. To quantify the absolute abundance of each unique TCRbeta CDR3 region, the sequences were collapsed and filtered. Clonality, defined as 1 minus Pielou's evenness, was calculated using productive rearrangements only. Tumor T-cell fraction was calculated by normalizing TCRbeta template counts to the amount of usable DNA, which was estimated from several housekeeping genes. Clones with significantly greater frequencies in on-treatment versus baseline samples were identified using a previously published method. The clones in this table, taken by TCRdb from immuneACCESS, are in-frame only. Not every clone is retained; where verified, under half of the shortfall comes from an unresolved V gene, and the cause of the rest is unknown. Clone size and V and J calls were adopted from that table, with D and trimming inferred from the DNA. The sample data list some 10,000 clones, and 24% of these were observed just once. The top ten constitute about 17% of the sample.

This sequence originates from a human donor with melanoma. Here the sequenced sample was tumor tissue (inferred from file names), taken from a patient given nivolumab and ipilimumab in sequence. The rearranged segments are TRBV29-1 and TRBJ2-5; 10 nucleotides in the junction match TRBD1. The DNA reads as follows: TGCAGCGTTACCGGGACAGGGGAAGGAGAGACCCAGTACTTC. The encoded protein is CSVTGTGEGETQYF.